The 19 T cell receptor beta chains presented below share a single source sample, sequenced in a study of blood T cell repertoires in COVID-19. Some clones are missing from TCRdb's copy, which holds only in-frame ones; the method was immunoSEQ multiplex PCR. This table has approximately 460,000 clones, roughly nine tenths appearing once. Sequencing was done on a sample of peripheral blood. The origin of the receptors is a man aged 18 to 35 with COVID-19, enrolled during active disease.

The CDR3 loop reads CSTPSGNTIYF. The DNA of the CDR3 is TGCAGTACTCCCTCTGGAAACACCATATATTTT. The chain links TRBV20-1 to TRBJ1-3; the D is unclear. This CDR3 region has 11 residues. CDR1 is DFQATT, CDR2 SNEGSKA, per germline (reference sequence). Trimming left V 8 bases short and J 0 bases short, with 5 bases between.

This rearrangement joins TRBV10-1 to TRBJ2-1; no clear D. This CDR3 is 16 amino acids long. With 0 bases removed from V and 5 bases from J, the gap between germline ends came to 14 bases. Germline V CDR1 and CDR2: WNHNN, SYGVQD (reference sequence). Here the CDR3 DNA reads TGCGCCAGCAGTGAGTCGATCGCCGCAAACAACAATGAGCAGTTCTTC. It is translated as CASSESIAANNNEQFF.

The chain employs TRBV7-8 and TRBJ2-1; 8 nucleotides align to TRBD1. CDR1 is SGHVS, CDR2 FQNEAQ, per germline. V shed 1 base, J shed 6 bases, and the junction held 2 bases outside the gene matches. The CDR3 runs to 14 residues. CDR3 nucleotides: TGTGCCAGCAGCTTAGTAGGACAGGGCAATGAGCAGTTCTTC. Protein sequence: CASSLVGQGNEQFF.

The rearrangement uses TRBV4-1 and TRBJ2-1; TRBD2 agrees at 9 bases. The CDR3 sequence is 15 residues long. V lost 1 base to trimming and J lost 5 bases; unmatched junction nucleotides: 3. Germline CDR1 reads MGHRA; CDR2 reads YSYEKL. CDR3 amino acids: CASSQGRGGNNEQFF. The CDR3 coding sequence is TGCGCCAGCAGCCAAGGGCGGGGGGGCAACAATGAGCAGTTCTTC.

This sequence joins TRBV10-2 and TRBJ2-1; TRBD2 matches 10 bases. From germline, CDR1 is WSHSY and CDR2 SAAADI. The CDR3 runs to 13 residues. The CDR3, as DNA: TGCGGAGCGGGGCTAGCGGGGGCGGGTGAGCAGTTCTTC. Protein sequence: CGAGLAGAGEQFF.

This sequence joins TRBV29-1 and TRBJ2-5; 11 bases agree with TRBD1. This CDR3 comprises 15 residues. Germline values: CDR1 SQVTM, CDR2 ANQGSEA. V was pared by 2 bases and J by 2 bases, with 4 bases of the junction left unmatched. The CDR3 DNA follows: TGCAGCGTTGAACCGGACAGGGGGCTTCAAGAGACCCAGTACTTC. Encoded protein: CSVEPDRGLQETQYF. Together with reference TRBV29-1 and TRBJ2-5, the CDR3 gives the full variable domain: SAVISQKPSRDICQRGTSLTIQCQVDSQVTMMFWYRQQPGQSLTLIATANQGSEATYESGFVIDKFPISRPNLTFSTLTVSNMSPEDSSIYLCSVEPDRGLQETQYFGPGTRLLVL.

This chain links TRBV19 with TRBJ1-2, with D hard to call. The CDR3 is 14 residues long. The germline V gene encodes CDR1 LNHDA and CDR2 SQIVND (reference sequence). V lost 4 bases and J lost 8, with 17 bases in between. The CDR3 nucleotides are TGTGCCAGTAGTAAGCACAGTGAGATCGAGGGCTACACCTTC. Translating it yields CASSKHSEIEGYTF.

The CDR3 nucleotides read TGTGCCATCCGATGGGTGGACACCCTTAACTATGGCTACACCTTC. As protein: CAIRWVDTLNYGYTF. The rearrangement uses TRBV10-3 and TRBJ1-2; perhaps TRBD1 as D (5 bases). V lost 8 bases and J 1 base, leaving 17 bases between the germline ends. The CDR3 has 15 residues. Germline V CDR1 and CDR2: ENHRY, SYGVKD.

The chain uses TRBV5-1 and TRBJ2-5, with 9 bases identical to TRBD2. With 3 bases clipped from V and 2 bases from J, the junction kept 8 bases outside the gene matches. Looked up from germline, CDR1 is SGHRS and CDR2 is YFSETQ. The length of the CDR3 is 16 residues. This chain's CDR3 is CASSSGLAPLQETQYF. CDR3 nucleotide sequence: TGCGCCAGCAGCTCGGGACTAGCACCCCTACAAGAGACCCAGTACTTC.

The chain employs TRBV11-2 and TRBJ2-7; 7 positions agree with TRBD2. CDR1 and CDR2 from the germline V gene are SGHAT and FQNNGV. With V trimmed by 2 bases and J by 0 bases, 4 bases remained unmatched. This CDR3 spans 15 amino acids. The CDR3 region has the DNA TGTGCCAGCAGCTTACAGCGGGGAAGCTCCTACGAGCAGTACTTC. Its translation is CASSLQRGSSYEQYF. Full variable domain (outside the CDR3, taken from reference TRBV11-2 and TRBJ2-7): EAGVAQSPRYKIIEKRQSVAFWCNPISGHATLYWYQQILGQGPKLLIQFQNNGVVDDSQLPKDRFSAERLKGVDSTLKIQPAKLEDSAVYLCASSLQRGSSYEQYFGPGTRLTVT.

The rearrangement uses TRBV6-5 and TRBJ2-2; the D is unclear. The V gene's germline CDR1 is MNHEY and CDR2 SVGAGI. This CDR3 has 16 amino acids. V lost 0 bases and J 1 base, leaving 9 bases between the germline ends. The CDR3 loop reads CASSYSFYLNTGELFF. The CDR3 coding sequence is TGTGCCAGCAGTTACTCGTTCTACCTGAACACCGGGGAGCTGTTTTTT.

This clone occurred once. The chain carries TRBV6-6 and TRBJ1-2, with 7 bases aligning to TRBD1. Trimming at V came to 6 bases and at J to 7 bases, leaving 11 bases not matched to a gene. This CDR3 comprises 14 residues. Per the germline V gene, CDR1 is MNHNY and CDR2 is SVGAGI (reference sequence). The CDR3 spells CASRQTTGYGGYTF. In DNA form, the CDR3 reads TGTGCCAGCAGGCAAACGACAGGGTACGGTGGCTACACCTTC.

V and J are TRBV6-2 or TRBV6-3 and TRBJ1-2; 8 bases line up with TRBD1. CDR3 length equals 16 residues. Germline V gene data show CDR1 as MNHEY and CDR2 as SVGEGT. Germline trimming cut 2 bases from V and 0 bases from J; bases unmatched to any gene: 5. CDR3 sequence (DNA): TGTGCCAGCAGTTACCTCACGGACAGGGCTAACTATGGCTACACCTTC. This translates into CASSYLTDRANYGYTF.

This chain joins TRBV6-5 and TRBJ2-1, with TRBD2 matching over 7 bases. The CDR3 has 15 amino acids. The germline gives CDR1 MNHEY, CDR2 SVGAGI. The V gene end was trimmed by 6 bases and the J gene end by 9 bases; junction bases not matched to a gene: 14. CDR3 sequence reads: CASRTTRSGTGEQFF. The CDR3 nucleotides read TGTGCCAGCAGGACGACTAGAAGCGGGACCGGTGAGCAGTTCTTC.

The chain's CDR3 is CASSPYRGGNQETQYF. DNA of the CDR3: TGTGCCAGCTCACCCTACCGCGGGGGGAACCAAGAGACCCAGTACTTC. The chain recombines TRBV18 with TRBJ2-5; 8 bases map to TRBD2. The CDR3 is 16 residues long. Germline V gene lookup returns CDR1 KGHSH and CDR2 LQKENI. V was pared by 3 bases and J by 0 bases, with 6 bases of the junction left unmatched.

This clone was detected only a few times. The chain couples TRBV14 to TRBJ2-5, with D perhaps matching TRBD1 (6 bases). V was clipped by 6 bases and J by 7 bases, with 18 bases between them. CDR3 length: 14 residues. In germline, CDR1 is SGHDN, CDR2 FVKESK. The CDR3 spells CASSQRTAGGTQYF. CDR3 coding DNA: TGTGCCAGCAGTCAAAGGACAGCTGGGGGGACCCAGTACTTC.

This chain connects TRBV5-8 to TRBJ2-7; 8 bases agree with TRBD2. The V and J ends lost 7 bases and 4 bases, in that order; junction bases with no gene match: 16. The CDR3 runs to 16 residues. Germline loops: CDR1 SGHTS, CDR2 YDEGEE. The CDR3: CASANPLSAGGYEQYF. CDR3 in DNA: TGTGCCAGCGCCAACCCCCTTTCGGCGGGGGGATACGAGCAGTACTTC.

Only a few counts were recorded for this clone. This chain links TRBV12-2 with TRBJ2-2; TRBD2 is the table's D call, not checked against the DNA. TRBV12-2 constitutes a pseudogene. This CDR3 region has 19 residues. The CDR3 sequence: CASRPIPQTSGANTGELFF. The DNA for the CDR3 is TGTGCAAGTCGCCCTATCCCCCAGACTAGCGGGGCGAACACCGGGGAGCTGTTTTTT.

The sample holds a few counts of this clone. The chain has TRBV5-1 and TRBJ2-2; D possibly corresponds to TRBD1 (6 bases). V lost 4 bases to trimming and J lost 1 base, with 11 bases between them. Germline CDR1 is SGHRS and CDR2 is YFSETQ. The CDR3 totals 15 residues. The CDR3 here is CASSPGAQNTGELFF. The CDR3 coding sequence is TGCGCCAGCAGCCCAGGGGCCCAGAACACCGGGGAGCTGTTTTTT.